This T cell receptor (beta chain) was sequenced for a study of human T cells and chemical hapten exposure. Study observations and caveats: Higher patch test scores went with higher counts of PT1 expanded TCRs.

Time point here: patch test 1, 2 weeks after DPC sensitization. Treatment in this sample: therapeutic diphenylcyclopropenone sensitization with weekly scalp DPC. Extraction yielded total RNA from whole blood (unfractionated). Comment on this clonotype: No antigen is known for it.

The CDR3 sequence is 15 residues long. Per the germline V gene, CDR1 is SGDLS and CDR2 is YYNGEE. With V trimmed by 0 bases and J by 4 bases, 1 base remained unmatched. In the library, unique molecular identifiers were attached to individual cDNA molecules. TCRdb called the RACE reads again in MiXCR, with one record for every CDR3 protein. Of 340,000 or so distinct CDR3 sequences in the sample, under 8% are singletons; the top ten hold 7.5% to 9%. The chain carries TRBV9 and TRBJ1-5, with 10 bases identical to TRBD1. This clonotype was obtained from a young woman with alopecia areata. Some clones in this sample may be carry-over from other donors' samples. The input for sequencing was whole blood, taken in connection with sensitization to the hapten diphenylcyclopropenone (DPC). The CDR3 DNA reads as TGTGCCAGCAGCGTAGAGGGACAGGGGAATCAGCCCCAGCATTTT. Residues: CASSVEGQGNQPQHF.